This T cell receptor (beta chain) is from a study of T cell repertoires in cytomegalovirus infection. Study summary: The authors relied on CMV epitopes, both recently identified HLA-C-restricted and well-studied HLA-B-restricted. In public TCR beta signatures, there were indications of both CMV infection and matching HLA type. Findings of the study overall: The response measured ex vivo was dominated by TCR beta clonotypes (HLA-C-restricted and CMV-specific). Based on cumulative public TCR beta family frequency, carriers of CMV plus the relevant HLA were identified.

Germline lookup yields CDR1 LGHNA and CDR2 YNFKEQ. V lost 1 base to trimming and J lost 1 base, with 5 bases between them. This CDR3 is built from 14 residues. The sample holds many counts of this clonotype. Antigen: not known. Via MiXCR, TCRdb re-called the reads, giving one row per CDR3 protein. The data show about 83,000 distinct CDR3 sequences, about 45% seen once. This receptor was identified in a human donor in good health (CMV status not recorded). Some clones in this sample may be carry-over from other donors' samples. V usage is TRBV4-2 and J usage is TRBJ1-5; D remains ambiguous. The sample consisted of CD8+ T cells from cultured PBMCs, taken from culture after CMV antigen stimulation. DNA for the CDR3: TGTGCCAGCAGCCAAGTGAACAGCAATCAGCCCCAGCATTTT. It is translated as CASSQVNSNQPQHF.